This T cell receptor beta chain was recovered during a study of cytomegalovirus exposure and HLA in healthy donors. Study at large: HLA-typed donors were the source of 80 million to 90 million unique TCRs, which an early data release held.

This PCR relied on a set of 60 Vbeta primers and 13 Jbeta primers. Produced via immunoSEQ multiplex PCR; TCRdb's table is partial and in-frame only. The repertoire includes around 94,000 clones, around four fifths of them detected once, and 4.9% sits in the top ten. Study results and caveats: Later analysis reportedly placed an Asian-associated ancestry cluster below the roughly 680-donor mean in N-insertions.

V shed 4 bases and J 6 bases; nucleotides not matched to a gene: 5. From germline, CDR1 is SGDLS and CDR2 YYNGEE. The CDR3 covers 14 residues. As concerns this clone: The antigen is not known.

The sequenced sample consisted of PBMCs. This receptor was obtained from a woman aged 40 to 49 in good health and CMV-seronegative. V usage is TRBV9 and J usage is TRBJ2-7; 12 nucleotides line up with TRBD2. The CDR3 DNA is TGTGCCAGCAGCCCCGGACTAGCGGGGCGCGAGCAGTACTTC. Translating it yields CASSPGLAGREQYF.